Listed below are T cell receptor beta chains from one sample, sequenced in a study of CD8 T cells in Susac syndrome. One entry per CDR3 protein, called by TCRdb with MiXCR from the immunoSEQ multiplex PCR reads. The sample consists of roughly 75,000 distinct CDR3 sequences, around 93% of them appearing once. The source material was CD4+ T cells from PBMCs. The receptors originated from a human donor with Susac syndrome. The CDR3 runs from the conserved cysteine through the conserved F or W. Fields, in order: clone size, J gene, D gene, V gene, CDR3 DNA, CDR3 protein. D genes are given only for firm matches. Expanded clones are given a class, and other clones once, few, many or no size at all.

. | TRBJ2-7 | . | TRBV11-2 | TGTGCCAGCAGCTTAGTAGAGGGGATGGGCGAGCAGTACTTC | CASSLVEGMGEQYF
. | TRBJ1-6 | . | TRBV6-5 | TGTGCCACACAGGGCCACCCCAATTCACCCCTCCACTTT | CATQGHPNSPLHF
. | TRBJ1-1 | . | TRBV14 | TGTGCCAGCAGCCCGAATAGATTCGGGGTGGGCACTGAAGCTTTCTTT | CASSPNRFGVGTEAFF
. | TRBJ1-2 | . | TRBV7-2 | TGTGCCAGCAGCTTTTTTAACTATGGCTACACCTTC | CASSFFNYGYTF
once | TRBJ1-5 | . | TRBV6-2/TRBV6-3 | TGTGCCAGCAGTTACCGGGGGAATAACAATCAGCCCCAGCATTTT | CASSYRGNNNQPQHF
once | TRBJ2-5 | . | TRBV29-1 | TGCAGCGTGCGGGGCCAGCCGGGGGAGACCCAGTACTTC | CSVRGQPGETQYF
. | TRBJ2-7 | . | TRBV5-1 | TGCGCCAGCAGCTTGGGGGTAAGGACTCTCGAGCAGTACTTC | CASSLGVRTLEQYF
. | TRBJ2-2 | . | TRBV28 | TGTGCCAGCATCCCAGGGTTCTGGGGCACCGGGGAGCTGTTTTTT | CASIPGFWGTGELFF
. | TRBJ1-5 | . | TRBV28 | TGTGCCAGCAGTTTCAGCTTGATTAGCAATCAGCCCCAGCATTTT | CASSFSLISNQPQHF
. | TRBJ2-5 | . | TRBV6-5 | TGTGCCAGCAGTTGGCGCCTTAACGGACGGGAGACCCAGTACTTC | CASSWRLNGRETQYF
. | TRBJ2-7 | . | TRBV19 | TGTGCCAGTAGTATAGGGGGGACACTCGAGCAGTACTTC | CASSIGGTLEQYF
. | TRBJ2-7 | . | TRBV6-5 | TGTGCCAGCACCCTGGGGGGTGCCGGGAACGAGCAGTACTTC | CASTLGGAGNEQYF
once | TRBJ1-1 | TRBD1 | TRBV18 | TGTGCCAGCTCACCACCCGGGACAGGGTATATGAACACTGAAGCTTTCTTT | CASSPPGTGYMNTEAFF
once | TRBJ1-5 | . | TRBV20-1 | TGCAGTGCTCACCAGGATAGCAATCAGCCCCAGCATTTT | CSAHQDSNQPQHF
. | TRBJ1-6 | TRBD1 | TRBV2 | TGTGCCAGCAGTGATAAGGGACAGGCCATCTCACCCCTCCACTTT | CASSDKGQAISPLHF
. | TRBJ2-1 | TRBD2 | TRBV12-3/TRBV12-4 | TGTGCCAGCAGCCCGTCCTTAGCGGGCCCGGCCAATGAGCAGTTCTTC | CASSPSLAGPANEQFF
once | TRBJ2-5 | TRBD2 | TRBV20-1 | TGCAGTGCTAAGCTAGCGGGGGGCTGGGAGACCCAGTACTTC | CSAKLAGGWETQYF
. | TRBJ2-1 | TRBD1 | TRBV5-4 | TGTGCCAGTACCTCCGGGACAGCCTACAATGAGCAGTTCTTC | CASTSGTAYNEQFF
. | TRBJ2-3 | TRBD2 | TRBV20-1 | TGCAGTGCGAGCACTAGCGGGGGGGGTATAGATACGCAGTATTTT | CSASTSGGGIDTQYF
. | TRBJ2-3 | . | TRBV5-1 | TGCGCCAGCAGCACCGCGGGTTCCACAGATACGCAGTATTTT | CASSTAGSTDTQYF
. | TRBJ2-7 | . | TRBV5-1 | TGCGCCAGCAGTCTCGACGGAGTCGTTACCTACGAGCAGTACTTC | CASSLDGVVTYEQYF
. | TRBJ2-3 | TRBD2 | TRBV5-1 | TGCGCCAGCAGCTTTGGAAGCGGGGCCACAGATACGCAGTATTTT | CASSFGSGATDTQYF
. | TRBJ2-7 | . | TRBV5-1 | TGCGCCAGCAGCTTGGTGGGGGGCCTACCCTACGAGCAGTACTTC | CASSLVGGLPYEQYF
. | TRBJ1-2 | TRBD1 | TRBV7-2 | TGTGCCAGCAGCTCCCACAGGGGGAACTATGGCTACACCTTC | CASSSHRGNYGYTF
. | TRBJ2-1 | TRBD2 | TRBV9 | TGTGCCAGCAGCTCGCGCCCTAGCGGGGCCGATGAGCAGTTCTTC | CASSSRPSGADEQFF